The clone carrying this T cell receptor (beta chain) was seen repeatedly, ten times or more. The library attached unique molecular identifiers to individual cDNA molecules. MiXCR, run by TCRdb on the RACE reads, gives a single entry per CDR3 protein. The sample yields 350,000 to 450,000 distinct CDR3 sequences, roughly 4.6% seen once. The entry originates in a study of human T cells and chemical hapten exposure. Study summary: Small differences in pooled library volume mainly drove the variation in TCR yields per sample.

From germline, CDR1 is LGHNA and CDR2 YSLEER. The CDR3 loop spans 14 amino acids. The V segment lost 0 bases and the J segment 7 bases; nucleotides outside the gene matches: 6. Time point specified: pre-sensitization, week 0. Sample treatment: therapeutic diphenylcyclopropenone sensitization with weekly scalp DPC. People who gave samples had alopecia, were 18 to 70 years old, and were suitable for DPC. Someone pulled total RNA out of unfractionated whole blood. Sequences were derived from whole blood, sampled in connection with sensitization to the hapten diphenylcyclopropenone (DPC). This sequence was found in a woman in her forties or fifties with alopecia areata. Some clones in this sample may be carry-over from other donors' samples. The chain carries TRBV4-3 and TRBJ2-7, with 7 positions matching TRBD1. The CDR3 nucleotides read TGCGCCAGCAGCCAAGATATAGGGGACAGTGAGCAGTACTTC. Protein product: CASSQDIGDSEQYF.